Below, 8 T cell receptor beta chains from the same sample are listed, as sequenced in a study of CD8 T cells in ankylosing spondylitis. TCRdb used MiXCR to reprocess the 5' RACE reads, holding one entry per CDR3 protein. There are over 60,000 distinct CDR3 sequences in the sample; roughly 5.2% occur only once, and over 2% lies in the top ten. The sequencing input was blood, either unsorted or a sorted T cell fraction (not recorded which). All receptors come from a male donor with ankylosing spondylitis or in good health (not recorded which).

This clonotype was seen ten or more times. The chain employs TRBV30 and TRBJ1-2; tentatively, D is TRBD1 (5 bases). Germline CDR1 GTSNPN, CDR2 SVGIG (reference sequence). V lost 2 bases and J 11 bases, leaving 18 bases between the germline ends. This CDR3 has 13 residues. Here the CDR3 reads CAWSNSGAPWYTF. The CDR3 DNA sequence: TGTGCCTGGAGTAATAGCGGGGCTCCCTGGTACACCTTC.

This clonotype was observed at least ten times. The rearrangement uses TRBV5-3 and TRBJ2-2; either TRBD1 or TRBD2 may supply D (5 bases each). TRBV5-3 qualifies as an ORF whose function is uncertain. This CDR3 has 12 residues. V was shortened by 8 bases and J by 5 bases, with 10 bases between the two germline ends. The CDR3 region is CARGESTGELFF. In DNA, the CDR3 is TGTGCCAGGGGGGAGTCGACCGGGGAGCTGTTTTTT.

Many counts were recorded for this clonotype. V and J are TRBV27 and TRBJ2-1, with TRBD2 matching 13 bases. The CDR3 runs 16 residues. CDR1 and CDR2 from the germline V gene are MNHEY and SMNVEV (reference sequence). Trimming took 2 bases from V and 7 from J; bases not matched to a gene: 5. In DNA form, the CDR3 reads TGTGCCAGCAGTTTAGCACTAGCGGGGGGGCGGAATGAGCAGTTCTTC. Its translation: CASSLALAGGRNEQFF.

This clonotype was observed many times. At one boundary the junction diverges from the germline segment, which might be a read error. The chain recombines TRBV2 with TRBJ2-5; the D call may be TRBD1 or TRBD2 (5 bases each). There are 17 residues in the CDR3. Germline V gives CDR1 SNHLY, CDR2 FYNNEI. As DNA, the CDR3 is TGTGCCAGCAATGAGGGAAGGGGACGGAAGCTTCAAGGGACCCAGTACTTC. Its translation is CASNEGRGRKLQGTQYF.

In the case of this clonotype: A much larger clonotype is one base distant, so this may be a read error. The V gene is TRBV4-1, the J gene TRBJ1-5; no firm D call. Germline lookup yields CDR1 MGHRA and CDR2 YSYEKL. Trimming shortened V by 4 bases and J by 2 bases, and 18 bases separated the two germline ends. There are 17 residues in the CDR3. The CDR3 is CASSPGSQARGNQPQHF. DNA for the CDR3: TGCGCCAGCAGCCCCGGGAGCCAGGCGAGAGGCAATCAGCCCCAGCATTTT.

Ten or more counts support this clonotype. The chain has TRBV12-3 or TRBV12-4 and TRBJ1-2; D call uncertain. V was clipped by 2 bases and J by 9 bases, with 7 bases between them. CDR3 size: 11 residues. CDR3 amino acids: CASSLHPSYTF. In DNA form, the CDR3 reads TGTGCCAGCAGTTTACACCCAAGCTACACCTTC.

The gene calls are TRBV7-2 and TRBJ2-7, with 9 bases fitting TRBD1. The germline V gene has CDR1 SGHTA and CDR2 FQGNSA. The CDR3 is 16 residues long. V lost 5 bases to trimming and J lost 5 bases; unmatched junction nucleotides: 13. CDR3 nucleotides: TGTGCCAGCAGCCCTTTGGTCCGGGACAGGGTTAACGAGCAGTACTTC. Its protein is CASSPLVRDRVNEQYF. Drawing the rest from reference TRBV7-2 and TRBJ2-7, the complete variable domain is GAGVSQSPSNKVTEKGKDVELRCDPISGHTALYWYRQSLGQGLEFLIYFQGNSAPDKSGLPSDRFSAERTGGSVSTLTIQRTQQEDSAVYLCASSPLVRDRVNEQYFGPGTRLTVT.

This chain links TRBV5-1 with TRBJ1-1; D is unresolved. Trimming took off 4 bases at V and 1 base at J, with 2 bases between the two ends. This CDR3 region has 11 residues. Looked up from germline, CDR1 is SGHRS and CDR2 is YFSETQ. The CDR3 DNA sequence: TGCGCCAGCAGCCAGAACACTGAAGCTTTCTTT. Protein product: CASSQNTEAFF.